The sample holds a few counts of the clone carrying this TCR beta chain. The entry originates in a study of T cell responses to AZD1222 COVID-19 vaccine. Profiling relied on immunoSEQ multiplex PCR, and the TCRdb table lists in-frame clones only, not all of them. Here the sample spans around 78,000 clones, about nine tenths being singletons. V lost 10 bases and J 5 bases, leaving 18 bases between the germline ends. The CDR3 is 13 residues long. CDR1 and CDR2 from the germline V gene are LNHDA and SQIVND (reference sequence). The starting material was peripheral blood, obtained on day 0 of MenACWY control vaccination. The clonotype comes from an adult in good health. The V and J genes are TRBV19 and TRBJ2-7, with D tentatively TRBD1 (6 bases). CDR3 protein: CATRKQGPDEQYF. The CDR3 DNA is TGTGCCACCCGCAAACAGGGCCCCGACGAGCAGTACTTC.